These 29 T cell receptor beta chains came from one sample sequenced in a study of beta chain features in type 1 diabetes. Expressed TCRB transcripts were sequenced, since all the RNA that had been isolated was reverse transcribed. Sequenced by immunoSEQ multiplex PCR; TCRdb stores in-frame clones only, minus some. This table holds 900,000 or so clones, roughly 17% found once. The sequenced sample consisted of naive CD4+ T cells from blood. The origin of the receptors is a woman younger than 35 in good health.

This chain connects TRBV28 to TRBJ1-2; D is uncertain. CDR3 size: 13 residues. Deletions cut 6 bases from V and 4 bases from J, with 12 bases between. The germline CDR1 and CDR2 sequences are MDHEN and SYDVKM. The CDR3 nucleotides are TGTGCCAGCAGGGGAACACAATTCTATGGCTACACCTTC. Residues: CASRGTQFYGYTF.

This clone was counted a few times. The chain has TRBV6-4 and TRBJ2-1; no reliable D call. Trimming shortened V by 5 bases and J by 0 bases, and 11 bases separated the two germline ends. Germline V gene sequence: CDR1 MRHNA, CDR2 SNTAGT. This CDR3 is 15 amino acids long. The CDR3 here is CASSSQPGSYNEQFF. The CDR3 nucleotides read TGTGCCAGCAGTAGCCAGCCCGGCTCCTACAATGAGCAGTTCTTC.

This clone has more than one count but fewer than ten. V and J are TRBV5-6 and TRBJ2-2, with TRBD1 matching over 8 bases. V shed 4 bases, J shed 1 base, and the junction held 6 bases outside the gene matches. The CDR3 is made up of 16 amino acids. The V gene's germline CDR1 is SGHDT and CDR2 YYEEEE. The CDR3 coding sequence is TGTGCCAGCAGCCCCATACAGGGGGGGAACACCGGGGAGCTGTTTTTT. This sequence encodes CASSPIQGGNTGELFF.

V usage is TRBV19 and J usage is TRBJ2-1; D is ambiguous. The CDR3 is 13 amino acids. V shed 1 base and J shed 5 bases, with 6 bases lying between them. Germline CDR1 is LNHDA and CDR2 is SQIVND (reference sequence). CDR3 bases: TGTGCCAGTAGTATAGGTGGCCACAATGAGCAGTTCTTC. It encodes CASSIGGHNEQFF.

This clone was counted between two and nine times. The rearrangement uses TRBV2 and TRBJ2-2, with TRBD1 identical over 7 bases. V shed 6 bases and J 3 bases; nucleotides not matched to a gene: 7. Germline CDR1 is SNHLY and CDR2 is FYNNEI. This CDR3 is built from 15 residues. CDR3 sequence (DNA): TGTGCCAGCAGCCTCCGAGACAGGGACACCGGGGAGCTGTTTTTT. It encodes CASSLRDRDTGELFF.

This clone was recorded a few times. The chain combines TRBV28 with TRBJ1-1, with TRBD1 as a possible D gene (5 bases). Germline V gene data show CDR1 as MDHEN and CDR2 as SYDVKM. Between the trimmed V and J ends, which lost 8 bases and 3 bases, there was a span of 10 bases. The CDR3 length is 12 residues. CDR3: CASGDLYTEAFF. The DNA for the CDR3 is TGTGCCAGCGGGGACCTTTACACTGAAGCTTTCTTT.

The table lists this clone with a few counts. V usage is TRBV7-9 and J usage is TRBJ1-4, with D hard to call. Germline V gene data show CDR1 as SEHNR and CDR2 as FQNEAQ (reference sequence). The CDR3 contains 14 residues. Trimming removed 0 bases from V and 7 bases from J, with 9 bases in between. The CDR3 DNA is TGTGCCAGCAGCTTAGCAGGAAGTGGTGAAAAACTGTTTTTT. Amino acid sequence: CASSLAGSGEKLFF.

CDR3 amino acids: CASSLLRGTGNPDTQYF. CDR3 nucleotides: TGTGCCAGCAGTCTACTAAGGGGCACCGGGAACCCAGATACGCAGTATTTT. The rearrangement joins TRBV28 to TRBJ2-3; D possibly matches TRBD1 or TRBD2 (5 bases each). Germline lookup yields CDR1 MDHEN and CDR2 SYDVKM. The ends were cut back, 5 bases at V and 4 bases at J, with 22 bases in the middle. This CDR3 has 17 residues.

This clone has a handful of counts. This rearrangement joins TRBV25-1 to TRBJ2-1; 8 nucleotides line up with TRBD2. CDR3 size: 13 residues. V trimming: 6 bases; J trimming: 7 bases; junction bases outside the gene matches: 5. The germline gives CDR1 MGHDK, CDR2 SYGVNS. In DNA form, the CDR3 reads TGTGCCAGCAGGAGACTAGCGAGTAATGAGCAGTTCTTC. Translation gives CASRRLASNEQFF. Together with reference TRBV25-1 and TRBJ2-1, the CDR3 gives the full variable domain: EADIYQTPRYLVIGTGKKITLECSQTMGHDKMYWYQQDPGMELHLIHYSYGVNSTEKGDLSSESTVSRIRTEHFPLTLESARPSHTSQYLCASRRLASNEQFFGPGTRLTVL.

This clone showed up just a few times. The V gene is TRBV14, the J gene TRBJ1-2, with 9 bases identical to TRBD1. The germline CDR1 and CDR2 sequences are SGHDN and FVKESK. V trimming: 6 bases; J trimming: 2 bases; junction bases outside the gene matches: 13. The CDR3 length is 17 residues. The CDR3 is CASSPSWGQGLNYGYTF. In DNA, the CDR3 is TGTGCCAGCAGTCCGTCCTGGGGACAGGGATTAAACTATGGCTACACCTTC.

This clone turned up a few times. V and J are TRBV29-1 and TRBJ2-7; D remains ambiguous. V was pared by 8 bases and J by 3 bases, with 8 bases between. Germline values: CDR1 SQVTM, CDR2 ANQGSEA. The CDR3 loop spans 10 amino acids. CDR3 bases: TGCAGCAGGCGGTTCTACGAGCAGTACTTC. It yields the protein CSRRFYEQYF.

The sample holds a few counts of this clone. The chain links TRBV5-4 to TRBJ1-2, with 9 bases lining up with TRBD1. V lost 4 bases and J lost 3; bases outside the gene matches: 4. The germline gives CDR1 SGHNT, CDR2 YYREEE (reference sequence). CDR3 length: 14 residues. This CDR3 reads CASSPRQGDYGYTF. The CDR3 region has the DNA TGTGCCAGCAGCCCCAGACAGGGGGACTATGGCTACACCTTC.

The rearrangement joins TRBV4-2 to TRBJ2-1; D remains unclear. The CDR3 sequence is 12 residues long. In germline, CDR1 is LGHNA, CDR2 YNFKEQ. V lost 4 bases, J lost 4 bases, and 5 bases lay in between. CDR3 sequence (DNA): TGTGCCAGCAGCCTAGGATACAATGAGCAGTTCTTC. Translating gives CASSLGYNEQFF.

This chain's CDR3 is CASSAQGREREKLFF. In nucleotides, the CDR3 is TGTGCCAGTAGCGCCCAGGGTCGGGAGCGTGAAAAACTGTTTTTT. The V call is TRBV19, the J call TRBJ1-4; possible D gene TRBD1, 5 bases. The CDR3 runs to 15 residues. V was pared by 6 bases and J by 7 bases, with 18 bases between. The germline gives CDR1 LNHDA, CDR2 SQIVND (reference sequence).

Points on this clone: Other DNA sequences in this sample translate to the same CDR3. The rearrangement links TRBV5-1 to TRBJ2-3, with D unresolved. Trimming took off 4 bases at V and 1 base at J, with 4 bases between the two ends. The CDR3 runs to 12 residues. Germline loops: CDR1 SGHRS, CDR2 YFSETQ. CDR3 sequence reads: CASSRGTDTQYF. CDR3 in DNA: TGCGCCAGCAGCCGGGGCACAGATACGCAGTATTTT.

The chain is built from TRBV5-4 and TRBJ2-1; D is perhaps TRBD1 (6 bases). Germline V gives CDR1 SGHNT, CDR2 YYREEE (reference sequence). The CDR3 runs 15 residues. V lost 4 bases and J lost 4, with 15 bases in between. This CDR3 is CASSQDQGPYNEQFF. The CDR3, as DNA: TGTGCCAGCAGCCAGGATCAGGGGCCGTACAATGAGCAGTTCTTC.

V usage is TRBV7-2 and J usage is TRBJ2-1; possibly TRBD1 or TRBD2 for D (6 bases each). CDR3 length: 18 amino acids. Per the germline V gene, CDR1 is SGHTA and CDR2 is FQGNSA. The germline V and J ends were trimmed by 1 base and 0 bases, with 16 bases remaining between them. The CDR3, as DNA: TGTGCCAGCAGCTTAGGACTGGGGGCGACTAGCTCCTACAATGAGCAGTTCTTC. Amino acid sequence: CASSLGLGATSSYNEQFF.

A few counts support this clone. Germline and junction disagree at one end, which may indicate a read error. V is TRBV6-1 and J is TRBJ2-7, with 7 bases that match TRBD1. Germline V gene lookup returns CDR1 MNHNS and CDR2 SASEGT. This CDR3 has 16 amino acids. The CDR3 loop is CAISDPRGPGSYEQYF. CDR3 DNA sequence: TGTGCCATCAGTGACCCGAGGGGGCCTGGGTCCTACGAGCAGTACTTC.

This rearrangement joins TRBV7-2 to TRBJ1-1; 11 nucleotides agree with TRBD1. There are 16 residues in the CDR3. V dropped 5 bases and J dropped 0; count of bases not matched to a gene: 5. CDR1 is SGHTA and CDR2 is FQGNSA in the germline V gene. The CDR3 nucleotides read TGTGCCAGCAGCCCAGGACAGGGGGCCCTGAACACTGAAGCTTTCTTT. It is translated as CASSPGQGALNTEAFF.

In its sample, this clone was seen a few times. The chain has TRBV18 and TRBJ2-5; D is uncertain. The CDR3 has 15 amino acids. The V gene lost 0 bases and the J gene lost 4 bases, with 12 bases spanning the gap. In germline, CDR1 is KGHSH, CDR2 LQKENI. The CDR3 spells CASSPPVVGPETQYF. CDR3 in DNA: TGTGCCAGCTCACCACCAGTAGTAGGACCAGAGACCCAGTACTTC.

In this sample, this clone turned up a few times. The rearrangement joins TRBV4-1 to TRBJ2-1; 8 positions agree with TRBD1. Germline loops: CDR1 MGHRA, CDR2 YSYEKL. CDR3 size: 14 residues. V was clipped by 4 bases and J by 6 bases; unmatched bases: 5. CDR3 residues: CASSRATGGNEQFF. The CDR3 bases are TGCGCCAGCAGCCGGGCTACAGGGGGCAATGAGCAGTTCTTC.

The genes are TRBV5-1 and TRBJ1-1; no firm D call. The ends were cut back, 4 bases at V and 1 base at J, with 17 bases in the middle. The CDR3 sequence is 16 residues long. Germline V gene data show CDR1 as SGHRS and CDR2 as YFSETQ. In nucleotides, the CDR3 is TGCGCCAGCAGCCTGGCCACCGAACCGGCGAACACTGAAGCTTTCTTT. Encoded protein: CASSLATEPANTEAFF. The entire variable domain, with the rest obtained from reference TRBV5-1 and TRBJ1-1, is as follows: KAGVTQTPRYLIKTRGQQVTLSCSPISGHRSVSWYQQTPGQGLQFLFEYFSETQRNKGNFPGRFSGRQFSNSRSEMNVSTLELGDSALYLCASSLATEPANTEAFFGQGTRLTVV.

The V gene is TRBV7-2, the J gene TRBJ2-2; no clear D gene. Looked up from germline, CDR1 is SGHTA and CDR2 is FQGNSA. Trimming removed 4 bases from V and 1 base from J, with 10 bases in between. This CDR3 region has 15 residues. The chain's CDR3 is CASSSYTLNTGELFF. For the CDR3, the DNA is TGTGCCAGCAGCTCCTATACACTGAACACCGGGGAGCTGTTTTTT. Supplemented by reference TRBV7-2 and TRBJ2-2, the full variable domain reads GAGVSQSPSNKVTEKGKDVELRCDPISGHTALYWYRQSLGQGLEFLIYFQGNSAPDKSGLPSDRFSAERTGGSVSTLTIQRTQQEDSAVYLCASSSYTLNTGELFFGEGSRLTVL.

This clone came up a few times. The rearrangement links TRBV27 to TRBJ1-1; no clear D. CDR1 is MNHEY and CDR2 is SMNVEV in the germline V gene (reference sequence). The CDR3 runs 14 residues. The V gene lost 4 bases and the J gene lost 3 bases, with 12 bases spanning the gap. In DNA, the CDR3 is TGTGCCAGCAGTTACATCAAGGAGTACACTGAAGCTTTCTTT. Its translation: CASSYIKEYTEAFF.

The J gene is TRBJ2-7, the V gene TRBV5-1; 8 bases align to TRBD2. Germline CDR1 reads SGHRS; CDR2 reads YFSETQ. V shed 4 bases and J 4 bases; nucleotides not matched to a gene: 7. The CDR3 runs to 14 residues. The CDR3 protein is CASSPGVAGYEQYF. Written as DNA, the CDR3 is TGCGCCAGCAGCCCCGGGGTAGCGGGGTACGAGCAGTACTTC. Full variable domain (outside the CDR3, taken from reference TRBV5-1 and TRBJ2-7): KAGVTQTPRYLIKTRGQQVTLSCSPISGHRSVSWYQQTPGQGLQFLFEYFSETQRNKGNFPGRFSGRQFSNSRSEMNVSTLELGDSALYLCASSPGVAGYEQYFGPGTRLTVT.

This clone was observed a few times. This chain joins TRBV5-1 and TRBJ1-4; D ambiguous. This CDR3 has 16 amino acids. Per germline, CDR1 SGHRS and CDR2 YFSETQ. Trimming removed 2 bases from V and 0 bases from J, with 11 bases in between. CDR3 DNA sequence: TGCGCCAGCAGCTTCCTCAGTGGCGCAACTAATGAAAAACTGTTTTTT. It codes for CASSFLSGATNEKLFF.

This clone has just a few counts. The chain employs TRBV19 and TRBJ2-1; 9 bases agree with TRBD2. The CDR3 covers 12 residues. V lost 6 bases, J lost 10 bases, and 4 bases stayed unmatched. Germline-derived CDR1 and CDR2 are LNHDA and SQIVND (reference sequence). CDR3 sequence reads: CASSRSGREQFF. The DNA for the CDR3 is TGTGCCAGTAGCCGGAGCGGGAGGGAGCAGTTCTTC. Drawing the rest from reference TRBV19 and TRBJ2-1, the complete variable domain is DGGITQSPKYLFRKEGQNVTLSCEQNLNHDAMYWYRQDPGQGLRLIYYSQIVNDFQKGDIAEGYSVSREKKESFPLTVTSAQKNPTAFYLCASSRSGREQFFGPGTRLTVL.

The chain is built from TRBV10-3 and TRBJ2-5; possibly TRBD1 for D (6 bases). The end of the DNA is better explained by TRBJ2-7, so the J call may be wrong. Germline CDR1 and CDR2: ENHRY and SYGVKD. CDR3 length equals 13 residues. CDR3 sequence: CAISVDRTYEQYF. DNA of the CDR3: TGTGCCATCAGTGTCGACAGGACCTACGAGCAGTACTTC.

This clone has a handful of counts. The same CDR3 can be traced to other DNA sequences in this sample. The chain joins TRBV7-3 to TRBJ2-3; D remains unclear. Deletions cut 2 bases from V and 1 base from J, with 4 bases between. The CDR3 consists of 13 residues. Per the germline V gene, CDR1 is SGHTA and CDR2 is FQGTGA. CDR3 loop: CASSLLGTDTQYF. DNA of the CDR3: TGTGCCAGCAGCTTATTAGGCACAGATACGCAGTATTTT.